The rows below give T cell receptor beta chains drawn from one sample of a study of T cell repertoires in cytomegalovirus infection. MiXCR was run by TCRdb on the reads, yielding one entry per CDR3 protein. The table shows 300,000 to 400,000 distinct CDR3 sequences, with 15% to 20% occurring only once. The material sequenced was PBMCs. These receptors originate from a human donor in good health (CMV status not recorded). Some clones in this sample may be carry-over from other donors' samples. The CDR3 runs from the conserved cysteine through the conserved F or W. Fields, in order: CDR3 protein, CDR3 DNA, V gene, D gene, J gene, clone size. The D gene is left open where the match is weak. The size field is filled for only some rows; it gives once, few, many or a size class.

CDR3: CSARRWETGELFF
DNA: TGCAGTGCTAGGAGGTGGGAAACCGGTGAGCTGTTTTTT
V: TRBV20-1
D: .
J: TRBJ2-2
size: .

CDR3: CASSLACEQFF
DNA: TGTGCCAGCAGCTTAGCCTGTGAGCAGTTCTTC
V: TRBV7-2
D: .
J: TRBJ2-1
size: many

CDR3: CASSFGLGQPQHF
DNA: TGTGCCAGCAGCTTCGGTCTTGGCCAGCCCCAGCATTTT
V: TRBV7-2
D: .
J: TRBJ1-5
size: many

CDR3: CASSPSGGINEKLFF
DNA: TGTGCCAGCAGCCCCAGCGGGGGGATTAATGAAAAACTGTTTTTT
V: TRBV7-2
D: .
J: TRBJ1-4
size: many

CDR3: CASSLLDITFPNTEAFF
DNA: TGTGCCAGCAGTTTACTGGATATCACCTTCCCGAACACTGAAGCTTTCTTT
V: TRBV12-3/TRBV12-4
D: .
J: TRBJ1-1
size: many

CDR3: CASSSHGTGSYEQYF
DNA: TGTGCCAGCAGTTCACACGGGACAGGATCCTACGAGCAGTACTTC
V: TRBV6-2/TRBV6-3
D: TRBD1
J: TRBJ2-7
size: few

CDR3: CASTPTRMNTEAFF
DNA: TGTGCCAGCACCCCCACACGTATGAACACTGAAGCTTTCTTT
V: TRBV12-3/TRBV12-4
D: .
J: TRBJ1-1
size: few

CDR3: CASSNGQSYEQYF
DNA: TGTGCCAGCAGTAACGGACAGAGCTACGAGCAGTACTTC
V: TRBV27
D: .
J: TRBJ2-7
size: .

CDR3: CASSDLSGAPILEQYF
DNA: TGTGCCAGCAGCGACCTGAGTGGGGCCCCGATCCTCGAGCAGTACTTC
V: TRBV7-4
D: .
J: TRBJ2-7
size: many

CDR3: CATRSSSLFSGANVLTF
DNA: TGTGCCACCCGATCAAGTTCCCTATTCTCTGGGGCCAACGTCCTGACTTTC
V: TRBV27
D: .
J: TRBJ2-6
size: .

CDR3: CASSFRGSNSPLHF
DNA: TGTGCCAGCAGCTTTCGGGGGTCGAATTCACCCCTCCACTTT
V: TRBV7-2
D: .
J: TRBJ1-6
size: many

CDR3: CASSASWGPGRETQYF
DNA: TGTGCCAGCAGCGCGTCGTGGGGTCCGGGCCGAGAGACCCAGTACTTC
V: TRBV11-2
D: .
J: TRBJ2-5
size: .

CDR3: CASSNRGGRATNEQFF
DNA: TGTGCCAGCAGTAATCGGGGCGGGAGGGCGACGAATGAGCAGTTCTTC
V: TRBV27
D: TRBD2
J: TRBJ2-1
size: .

CDR3: CASSPLAERYEQYF
DNA: TGCGCCAGCAGCCCCCTAGCAGAACGCTACGAGCAGTACTTC
V: TRBV5-1
D: .
J: TRBJ2-7
size: .

CDR3: CASSISGNTLSPLHF
DNA: TGTGCCAGCAGCATCTCAGGGAACACCCTCTCACCCCTCCACTTT
V: TRBV5-6
D: .
J: TRBJ1-6
size: .

CDR3: CASSLAGTLAAGELFF
DNA: TGTGCCAGCAGCTTAGCAGGGACCCTCGCGGCCGGGGAGCTGTTTTTT
V: TRBV7-2
D: .
J: TRBJ2-2
size: many

CDR3: CASSEWQGEAKNIQYF
DNA: TGTGCCAGCAGTGAATGGCAGGGGGAAGCCAAAAACATTCAGTACTTC
V: TRBV6-1
D: TRBD1
J: TRBJ2-4
size: .

CDR3: CASSFTGQGSEQYF
DNA: TGTGCCAGCAGTTTTACCGGACAGGGTTCCGAGCAGTACTTC
V: TRBV27
D: TRBD1
J: TRBJ2-7
size: .

CDR3: CASILGSSTDTQYF
DNA: TGTGCCAGCATCCTGGGGAGTAGCACAGATACGCAGTATTTT
V: TRBV28
D: .
J: TRBJ2-3
size: .

CDR3: CASNPGQPNQPQHF
DNA: TGTGCCAGCAACCCTGGCCAGCCCAATCAGCCCCAGCATTTT
V: TRBV7-2
D: .
J: TRBJ1-5
size: few

CDR3: CASSPRSAGETQYF
DNA: TGTGCCAGCAGCCCCAGATCGGCGGGGGAGACCCAGTACTTC
V: TRBV7-2
D: .
J: TRBJ2-5
size: many

CDR3: CASSDESSLDSPLHF
DNA: TGTGCCAGCAGTGACGAGTCCAGTCTGGATTCACCCCTCCACTTT
V: TRBV2
D: .
J: TRBJ1-6
size: few

CDR3: CASSPTFPPLHF
DNA: TGTGCCAGCAGCCCAACGTTCCCCCCCCTCCACTTT
V: TRBV7-2
D: .
J: TRBJ1-6
size: many

CDR3: CASNMPRDEAFF
DNA: TGTGCCAGTAATATGCCCAGGGACGAAGCTTTCTTT
V: TRBV19
D: .
J: TRBJ1-1
size: few

CDR3: CASRTGQGNTEAFF
DNA: TGTGCCAGCAGGACCGGACAGGGCAACACTGAAGCTTTCTTT
V: TRBV12-3/TRBV12-4
D: TRBD1
J: TRBJ1-1
size: many

CDR3: CASSLEGEGTEAFF
DNA: TGTGCCAGCTCCTTAGAGGGGGAGGGCACTGAAGCTTTCTTT
V: TRBV12-3/TRBV12-4
D: .
J: TRBJ1-1
size: many

CDR3: CASSAGDEADTQYF
DNA: TGTGCCAGCAGTGCGGGGGATGAGGCAGATACGCAGTATTTT
V: TRBV6-4
D: .
J: TRBJ2-3
size: many

CDR3: CASRGDAAYEQYF
DNA: TGTGCCAGCAGGGGGGACGCTGCCTACGAGCAGTACTTC
V: TRBV2
D: .
J: TRBJ2-7
size: .

CDR3: CASRLVSTQETQYF
DNA: TGTGCCAGCAGACTCGTGTCCACACAAGAGACCCAGTACTTC
V: TRBV7-2
D: .
J: TRBJ2-5
size: .

CDR3: CASSIGTSGVRAQYF
DNA: TGTGCCAGCAGTATAGGGACTAGCGGGGTTCGGGCCCAGTACTTC
V: TRBV6-1
D: TRBD2
J: TRBJ2-5
size: .

CDR3: CASSESYGGGGTEAFF
DNA: TGTGCCAGCAGTGAATCATACGGAGGTGGGGGCACTGAAGCTTTCTTT
V: TRBV25-1
D: .
J: TRBJ1-1
size: many

CDR3: CASSLAIPEQFF
DNA: TGTGCCAGCAGCTTAGCAATCCCTGAGCAGTTCTTC
V: TRBV7-9
D: .
J: TRBJ2-1
size: few

CDR3: CASSLMGLGPRDTQYF
DNA: TGTGCCAGCTCACTAATGGGACTAGGCCCAAGAGATACGCAGTATTTT
V: TRBV18
D: TRBD2
J: TRBJ2-3
size: few

CDR3: CASSLGGTVAQPQHF
DNA: TGTGCCAGCAGCCTGGGGGGGACGGTGGCTCAGCCCCAGCATTTT
V: TRBV7-2
D: .
J: TRBJ1-5
size: few

CDR3: CASSTTRTGSPYEQYF
DNA: TGTGCCAGCAGTACCACCCGGACGGGGTCCCCCTACGAGCAGTACTTC
V: TRBV6-1
D: .
J: TRBJ2-7
size: few

CDR3: CSAGRTVGSPNEQFF
DNA: TGCAGTGCGGGCCGGACAGTTGGGTCCCCCAATGAGCAGTTCTTC
V: TRBV20-1
D: .
J: TRBJ2-1
size: few

CDR3: CASSLGQGWREQYF
DNA: TGTGCCAGCAGTTTAGGGCAGGGGTGGCGTGAGCAGTACTTC
V: TRBV12-3/TRBV12-4
D: .
J: TRBJ2-7
size: many

CDR3: CASSLEGSVLTF
DNA: TGTGCCAGCAGTCTGGAGGGGTCCGTCCTGACTTTC
V: TRBV12-3/TRBV12-4
D: .
J: TRBJ2-6
size: .

CDR3: CASSFGLAGMKGETQYF
DNA: TGTGCCAGCAGCTTTGGACTAGCGGGAATGAAGGGAGAGACCCAGTACTTC
V: TRBV5-4
D: TRBD2
J: TRBJ2-5
size: few

CDR3: CASSHDSYGYTF
DNA: TGTGCCAGCAGCCACGACAGCTATGGCTACACCTTC
V: TRBV7-2
D: .
J: TRBJ1-2
size: many

CDR3: CASSLGIQETQYF
DNA: TGTGCCAGCAGCTTGGGAATTCAAGAGACCCAGTACTTC
V: TRBV7-6
D: .
J: TRBJ2-5
size: many

CDR3: CASTGTPNTEAFF
DNA: TGTGCCAGCACCGGGACACCAAACACTGAAGCTTTCTTT
V: TRBV6-1
D: .
J: TRBJ1-1
size: few

CDR3: CAWSAPTGRNSPLHF
DNA: TGTGCCTGGAGTGCCCCGACAGGGCGGAATTCACCCCTCCACTTT
V: TRBV30
D: TRBD1
J: TRBJ1-6
size: .

CDR3: CASSMWGLSADSNQPQHF
DNA: TGTGCCAGTAGTATGTGGGGTCTCTCTGCCGATAGCAATCAGCCCCAGCATTTT
V: TRBV19
D: .
J: TRBJ1-5
size: few

CDR3: CASSRTGTGYNEQFF
DNA: TGTGCCAGCAGCCGCACCGGGACAGGCTACAATGAGCAGTTCTTC
V: TRBV7-7
D: TRBD1
J: TRBJ2-1
size: many

CDR3: CASSTEDSGANVLTF
DNA: TGTGCCAGCAGTACCGAAGACTCTGGGGCCAACGTCCTGACTTTC
V: TRBV12-3/TRBV12-4
D: .
J: TRBJ2-6
size: .

CDR3: CSASRGGFYNEQFF
DNA: TGCAGTGCTAGTCGAGGGGGATTCTACAATGAGCAGTTCTTC
V: TRBV20-1
D: .
J: TRBJ2-1
size: .

CDR3: CASSLEARGRAFDEQFF
DNA: TGTGCCAGCAGCTTAGAAGCGCGCGGGAGGGCCTTCGATGAGCAGTTCTTC
V: TRBV7-7
D: TRBD2
J: TRBJ2-1
size: many

CDR3: CASSSTDNQPQHF
DNA: TGTGCCAGCAGCTCGACAGACAATCAGCCCCAGCATTTT
V: TRBV12-3/TRBV12-4
D: .
J: TRBJ1-5
size: many

CDR3: CASTSGAFDSYEQYF
DNA: TGTGCCAGCACGTCAGGGGCGTTCGACTCCTACGAGCAGTACTTC
V: TRBV7-2
D: .
J: TRBJ2-7
size: .

CDR3: CASSPRDYNEQFF
DNA: TGTGCCAGCTCACCTCGAGATTACAATGAGCAGTTCTTC
V: TRBV18
D: .
J: TRBJ2-1
size: .